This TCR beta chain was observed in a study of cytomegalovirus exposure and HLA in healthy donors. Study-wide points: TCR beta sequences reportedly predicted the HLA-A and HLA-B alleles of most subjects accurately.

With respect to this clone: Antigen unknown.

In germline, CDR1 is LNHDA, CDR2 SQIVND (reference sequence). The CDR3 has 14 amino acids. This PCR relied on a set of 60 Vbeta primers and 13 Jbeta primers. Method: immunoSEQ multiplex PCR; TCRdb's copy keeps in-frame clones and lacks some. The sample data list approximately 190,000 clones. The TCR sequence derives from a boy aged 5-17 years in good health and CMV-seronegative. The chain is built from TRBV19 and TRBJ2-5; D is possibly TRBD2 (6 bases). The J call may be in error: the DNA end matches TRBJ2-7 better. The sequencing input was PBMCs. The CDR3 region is CASSMGTGPYEQYF. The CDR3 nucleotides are TGTGCCAGTAGTATGGGGACTGGGCCCTACGAGCAGTACTTC.